This T cell receptor beta chain appears in the sequencing data of a study of T cell therapy after organ transplantation (dated by TCRdb to between 2019 and 2020). A note on the overall study: Therapy products were autologous CMV-specific T cells expanded in vitro for two to three weeks with a peptide pool of 30 HLA class I and II CMV epitopes. Patients were given up to 6 doses of T cells at 2-week intervals and were followed for 25 to 35 weeks after finishing therapy. About 80% of the ten patients were classed as clinical responders and two as nonresponders. Across 2 to 6 intravenous infusions, patients got a median of 1.92 x 10^8 CMV-specific T cells. An open-label phase I trial of autologous CMV-specific adoptive T cell therapy in solid-organ transplant recipients was the basis for the study, which was a follow-up TRBV repertoire analysis. Pretherapy peripheral blood samples were collected before commencement of T cell therapy. Long-term post-therapy samples were available for only about 80% of the 10 patients.

TRB CDR3 regions were amplified from genomic DNA with the immunoSEQ two-step, bias-controlled multiplex PCR assay. An Illumina NextSeq 500 was used to sequence the CDR3 libraries. Per the authors' processing: The immunoSEQ Analyzer platform handled the initial alignment and bioinformatics, which included bias normalization against synthetic CDR3 analogs. Annotation of V, D and J genes followed the definitions in the IMGT database. Additional TRBV analyses were carried out with default settings in VDJtools version 1.1.10 and the R package tcR version 2.2.1.11. GLIPH analysis was done using default settings in version 1.0. Significant clonotype frequency changes were tested by 2-sided binomial test with Benjamini-Hochberg correction (alpha = 0.01) in CDR3 sequences with at least 5 reads. Held by TCRdb, this immuneACCESS table contains in-frame sequences only and omits some clones. Under half of the omission traces to an unresolved V gene where checked; the cause of the rest is unknown. The D gene and trimming were derived from the DNA, and the V and J assignments and clone size from that table. The sample includes over 45,000 clones, with about 95% observed a single time. In total, the top ten clones hold around 3.2% of the sample.

The investigation overall reported the following: Before therapy, nonresponders had marked clonal expansions, and after therapy the repertoires of nonresponders changed only minimally. The small number of expansions detected in nonresponders may reflect reduced sample coverage resulting from poor CD8+ T cell yield. Post-therapy reconstitution appeared to include both transferred clonotypes and endogenous clonotypes not detected in the therapy products. Fold change in CD8 clonality after therapy inversely correlated with pretherapy clonality, suggesting less biased repertoires were more receptive to remodeling. Assessment of confounders such as concurrent antirejection and antiviral medications was prevented by the small cohort.

CDR1 MNHEY and CDR2 SMNVEV were looked up in the germline V gene (reference sequence). Spanning cysteine to phenylalanine, the CDR3 consists of 14 amino acids. Of the read, only the CDR3 DNA is kept; its 42 bases are in frame from base 1. V is cut by 0 bases and J by 3 bases, and the space between the germline ends is 9 bases. The intended sense of this specimen's time point label: before start of T cell therapy. The patients had received solid-organ transplants and had drug-resistant/recurrent cytomegalovirus. Approximately 9 trial participants were selected for repertoire analysis based on availability of post-therapy peripheral blood mononuclear cells. Viable CD3+CD8+CD4- lymphocytes were sorted from PBMCs on a BD FACSAria III. The Qiagen DNeasy Kit was used to extract genomic DNA from the sorted cells. On this clone itself: Its specific antigen is unknown. No clone much larger than this one lies a single base away; base qualities are absent.

This specimen was CD8+ T cells from blood, taken before autologous CMV-specific T cell therapy. The rearrangement joined TRBV27 to TRBJ2-7; 6 matching bases give a weak D call of TRBD2. The receptor was isolated from a human patient who had received a solid organ transplant and had CMV disease. The CDR3 region reads CASSLSPGGYEQYF. The DNA reads TGTGCCAGCAGTTTATCACCCGGGGGCTACGAGCAGTACTTC.